The 26 T cell receptor beta chains in this list originate from one sample, sequenced in a study of cytomegalovirus exposure and HLA in healthy donors. The PCR contained 60 Vbeta and 13 Jbeta primers. Generated by immunoSEQ multiplex PCR, the TCRdb table keeps only in-frame clones and is missing some. The table records 150,000 to 200,000 clones, 73% of them present only once. Sequencing used PBMCs. The source of these receptors is a woman aged 18-29 years in good health and CMV-seropositive.

The gene calls are TRBV29-1 and TRBJ2-7; 8 nucleotides agree with TRBD1. Germline trimming cut 7 bases from V and 3 bases from J; bases unmatched to any gene: 2. Germline V lookup: CDR1 SQVTM, CDR2 ANQGSEA. The CDR3 is 11 amino acids. CDR3 sequence: CSGGQGYEQYF. The CDR3 DNA follows: TGCAGCGGAGGACAGGGCTACGAGCAGTACTTC.

V gene TRBV5-6 combines with J gene TRBJ2-3, with TRBD2 matching 8 bases. CDR3 length equals 15 residues. Unmatched junction bases numbered 3, after V lost 0 bases and J lost 3 bases. Germline CDR1 reads SGHDT; CDR2 reads YYEEEE. The CDR3 nucleotides are TGTGCCAGCAGCTTGGCGGGGGGGCTGACAGATACGCAGTATTTT. This sequence encodes CASSLAGGLTDTQYF. The complete variable domain, with remaining parts taken from reference TRBV5-6 and TRBJ2-3, reads DAGVTQSPTHLIKTRGQQVTLRCSPKSGHDTVSWYQQALGQGPQFIFQYYEEEERQRGNFPDRFSGHQFPNYSSELNVNALLLGDSALYLCASSLAGGLTDTQYFGPGTRLTVL.

The CDR3, as DNA: TGTGCCAGCAGTTACTCCGGGACAGCTCTCAATGAGCAGTTCTTC. It codes for CASSYSGTALNEQFF. The gene calls are TRBV6-5 and TRBJ2-1; 7 nucleotides line up with TRBD1. The CDR3 runs 15 residues. Per the germline V gene, CDR1 is MNHEY and CDR2 is SVGAGI. J was trimmed by 6 bases and V by 0 bases; bases with no gene match: 5.

The gene calls are TRBV27 and TRBJ1-1; D unclear. The V end was cut by 6 bases, the J end by 8 bases, with 16 bases between. CDR3 length equals 13 residues. CDR1 MNHEY and CDR2 SMNVEV come from the germline V gene (reference sequence). CDR3 bases: TGTGCCAGCAGCCCTTTCCTCAGAGGCGAAGCTTTCTTT. It is translated as CASSPFLRGEAFF.

V and J are TRBV18 and TRBJ1-1, with D uncertain. The V and J ends lost 8 bases and 5 bases respectively, with 18 bases between them. The germline V gene has CDR1 KGHSH and CDR2 LQKENI. The CDR3 has 14 amino acids. The CDR3 protein is CASAHWVRETEAFF. CDR3 bases: TGTGCCAGCGCGCACTGGGTCCGGGAAACTGAAGCTTTCTTT. Looking up the rest from reference TRBV18 and TRBJ1-1 gives the full variable domain: NAGVMQNPRHLVRRRGQEARLRCSPMKGHSHVYWYRQLPEEGLKFMVYLQKENIIDESGMPKERFSAEFPKEGPSILRIQQVVRGDSAAYFCASAHWVRETEAFFGQGTRLTVV.

The rearrangement links TRBV6-5 to TRBJ2-2; 8 bases agree with TRBD1. The CDR3 loop spans 15 amino acids. From germline, CDR1 is MNHEY and CDR2 SVGAGI. Germline trimming cut 5 bases from V and 1 base from J; bases unmatched to any gene: 3. The CDR3 nucleotides read TGTGCCAGCAGTCGGGACAGGAGGAACACCGGGGAGCTGTTTTTT. It yields the protein CASSRDRRNTGELFF.

The chain joins TRBV19 to TRBJ2-7, with 8 bases aligning to TRBD1. The ends lost 4 bases at V and 4 bases at J; junction bases unmatched: 6. The CDR3 length is 14 residues. The germline V gene has CDR1 LNHDA and CDR2 SQIVND (reference sequence). The CDR3 spells CASSTGQAAYEQYF. CDR3 bases: TGTGCCAGTAGTACGGGACAGGCGGCTTACGAGCAGTACTTC.

Here the CDR3 reads CASSQALPGTSGGAQETQYF. As DNA, the CDR3 is TGCGCCAGCAGCCAAGCTCTCCCCGGGACTAGCGGGGGGGCACAAGAGACCCAGTACTTC. The genes are TRBV4-1 and TRBJ2-5; TRBD2 agrees at 16 bases. The CDR3 has 20 amino acids. J was trimmed by 2 bases and V by 1 base; bases with no gene match: 10. Per germline, CDR1 MGHRA and CDR2 YSYEKL.

V usage is TRBV6-5 and J usage is TRBJ1-2, with D maybe TRBD1 (6 bases). The V gene lost 5 bases and the J gene lost 4 bases, with 14 bases spanning the gap. The CDR3 loop spans 14 amino acids. Germline V gene data show CDR1 as MNHEY and CDR2 as SVGAGI. Here the CDR3 DNA reads TGTGCCAGCAGTGCGGGGGCTCTTATCTATGGCTACACCTTC. It encodes CASSAGALIYGYTF.

This rearrangement joins TRBV9 to TRBJ2-1, with 8 bases matching TRBD1. The V and J ends lost 3 bases and 10 bases, in that order; junction bases with no gene match: 6. The CDR3 runs 13 residues. Germline-derived CDR1 and CDR2 are SGDLS and YYNGEE. For the CDR3, the DNA is TGTGCCAGCAGCGAGGGGAACAGGGGGGAGCAGTTCTTC. Amino acids: CASSEGNRGEQFF.

A single count supports this clone. The V call is TRBV9, the J call TRBJ1-1; D is perhaps TRBD1 (6 bases). Between the trimmed V and J ends, which lost 0 bases and 7 bases, there was a span of 10 bases. CDR1 is SGDLS and CDR2 is YYNGEE in the germline V gene. There are 13 residues in the CDR3. This CDR3 is CASSVARGGEAFF. CDR3 in DNA: TGTGCCAGCAGCGTAGCTAGGGGGGGTGAAGCTTTCTTT.

Worth noting for this clone: This specimen includes other DNA sequences encoding the same CDR3. The CDR3 here is CASSVGAGGAFF. In DNA form, the CDR3 reads TGTGCCAGCAGCGTTGGAGCGGGTGGGGCTTTCTTT. This chain links TRBV9 with TRBJ1-1; D is undetermined. The CDR3 length is 12 residues. Between the trimmed V and J ends, which lost 2 bases and 11 bases, there was a span of 13 bases. Germline V lookup: CDR1 SGDLS, CDR2 YYNGEE.

The genes are TRBV10-3 and TRBJ2-7, with 9 bases fitting TRBD1. This CDR3 has 16 residues. V was pared by 2 bases and J by 1 base, with 6 bases of the junction left unmatched. Germline V gene lookup returns CDR1 ENHRY and CDR2 SYGVKD. The CDR3 protein is CAISEPDRGSSYEQYF. CDR3 nucleotides: TGTGCCATCAGTGAGCCGGACAGGGGATCGTCCTACGAGCAGTACTTC.

The gene calls are TRBV7-9 and TRBJ2-5, with D perhaps TRBD1 (6 bases). The CDR3 is made up of 15 amino acids. V lost 5 bases to trimming and J lost 7 bases, with 20 bases between them. Germline CDR1 SEHNR, CDR2 FQNEAQ (reference sequence). For the CDR3, the DNA is TGTGCCAGCAGCGCAGTGGGTAACAGGGACGGGACCCAGTACTTC. It yields the protein CASSAVGNRDGTQYF.

This clone was counted a single time. The chain couples TRBV5-4 to TRBJ2-7; 7 nucleotides match TRBD1. From germline, CDR1 is SGHNT and CDR2 YYREEE (reference sequence). J gave up 2 bases and V 4 bases, and 3 bases lay outside the gene matches. This CDR3 contains 13 residues. The CDR3 DNA follows: TGTGCCAGCAGCCCCGGGACAGCCTACGAGCAGTACTTC. Translated, it gives CASSPGTAYEQYF.

The chain couples TRBV12-5 to TRBJ2-1, with 8 bases matching TRBD1. Germline CDR1 LGHNT, CDR2 FRNRAP. Trimming cost V 6 bases and J 1 base; bases outside gene matches: 5. The CDR3 has 15 amino acids. Written as DNA, the CDR3 is TGTGCTAGTGGCCAAGGACAGGGTTCCTACAATGAGCAGTTCTTC. Amino acid sequence: CASGQGQGSYNEQFF.

This clone occurred a few times. J is TRBJ2-5 and V is TRBV20-1; D is unclear. Germline lookup yields CDR1 DFQATT and CDR2 SNEGSKA (reference sequence). The CDR3 sequence is 11 residues long. CDR3 region: CSAWALETQYF. The CDR3 region has the DNA TGCAGCGCTTGGGCTTTGGAGACCCAGTACTTC.

V and J are TRBV13 and TRBJ2-7; 11 bases fit TRBD2. The junction had 7 bases not matched to a gene; V was cut back by 4 bases and J by 2 bases. Germline V gene lookup returns CDR1 PRHDT and CDR2 FYEKMQ (reference sequence). CDR3 size: 16 residues. CDR3 loop: CASSSMGLADPYEQYF. The CDR3 region has the DNA TGTGCCAGCAGCTCTATGGGACTAGCGGACCCCTACGAGCAGTACTTC.

The sample holds a few counts of this clone. The J gene is TRBJ2-3, the V gene TRBV4-2, with D unclear. The CDR3 is 15 amino acids. V shed 0 bases and J shed 0 bases, with 7 bases lying between them. Per germline, CDR1 LGHNA and CDR2 YNFKEQ. DNA for the CDR3: TGTGCCAGCAGCCAAGATTATCCTAGCACAGATACGCAGTATTTT. Its translation: CASSQDYPSTDTQYF.

This CDR3 is CASSLRQGVGNTIYF. For the CDR3, the DNA is TGTGCCAGCAGCTTGAGACAGGGGGTTGGAAACACCATATATTTT. The chain couples TRBV5-5 to TRBJ1-3, with 9 bases matching TRBD1. From germline, CDR1 is SGHKS and CDR2 YYEKEE (reference sequence). The V gene end was trimmed by 1 base and the J gene end by 3 bases; junction bases not matched to a gene: 2. This CDR3 region has 15 residues.

The chain joins TRBV7-9 to TRBJ2-3, with 10 bases that match TRBD2. Germline CDR1 SEHNR, CDR2 FQNEAQ (reference sequence). The CDR3 is 16 amino acids. J gave up 5 bases and V 2 bases, and 7 bases lay outside the gene matches. CDR3: CASSLLSGGAGDTQYF. CDR3 sequence (DNA): TGTGCCAGCAGCTTATTGAGCGGGGGGGCCGGAGATACGCAGTATTTT. The whole variable domain, remainder taken from reference TRBV7-9 and TRBJ2-3, is DTGVSQNPRHKITKRGQNVTFRCDPISEHNRLYWYRQTLGQGPEFLTYFQNEAQLEKSRLLSDRFSAERPKGSFSTLEIQRTEQGDSAMYLCASSLLSGGAGDTQYFGPGTRLTVL.

The gene calls are TRBV7-3 and TRBJ2-3; 9 bases align to TRBD2. The V segment lost 1 base and the J segment 5 bases; nucleotides outside the gene matches: 7. Germline CDR1 reads SGHTA; CDR2 reads FQGTGA. This CDR3 contains 16 residues. DNA of the CDR3: TGTGCCAGCAGCTTAATGGGGGCGGGGGGGGAAGATACGCAGTATTTT. Residues: CASSLMGAGGEDTQYF.

A few counts support this clone. J is TRBJ2-4 and V is TRBV7-2; D perhaps matches TRBD2 (5 bases). V lost 4 bases and J 0 bases, leaving 16 bases between the germline ends. Germline lookup yields CDR1 SGHTA and CDR2 FQGNSA. The CDR3 consists of 17 residues. CDR3 DNA: TGTGCCAGCAGCTCCTCATCCCGGGGAATAGCCAAAAACATTCAGTACTTC. It is translated as CASSSSSRGIAKNIQYF.

CDR3 sequence reads: CASRNRDSHRETQYF. DNA of the CDR3: TGTGCCAGCCGGAACCGGGACAGTCACAGAGAGACCCAGTACTTC. The chain carries TRBV6-6 and TRBJ2-5, with 7 bases that match TRBD1. CDR1 is MNHNY and CDR2 is SVGAGI in the germline V gene (reference sequence). The CDR3 sequence is 15 residues long. V trimming: 8 bases; J trimming: 4 bases; junction bases outside the gene matches: 13.

The chain is built from TRBV4-3 and TRBJ2-7; TRBD1 matches at 9 bases. This CDR3 spans 14 amino acids. J lost 4 bases, V lost 1 base, and 2 bases had no gene match. CDR1 and CDR2 from the germline V gene are LGHNA and YSLEER. CDR3 coding DNA: TGCGCCAGCAGCCAAGGGACAGGGGAGTACGAGCAGTACTTC. Protein: CASSQGTGEYEQYF.

This rearrangement joins TRBV30 to TRBJ1-4; 8 bases map to TRBD1. Germline V gene lookup returns CDR1 GTSNPN and CDR2 SVGIG (reference sequence). The junction had 4 bases not matched to a gene; V was cut back by 3 bases and J by 4 bases. The CDR3 length is 14 residues. The DNA of the CDR3 is TGTGCCTGGAGGCCAACAGGGGGTAATGAAAAACTGTTTTTT. Translated: CAWRPTGGNEKLFF.